These 17 T cell receptor beta chains share one sample of origin, sequenced in a study of blood T cell repertoires in COVID-19. Here immunoSEQ multiplex PCR was the method, and the copy in TCRdb shows in-frame clones only, minus some. This sample has 95,000 to 100,000 clones, with about 85% found just once. Specimen: peripheral blood. The receptors were sampled from a woman aged 70 to 79 with active or convalescent COVID-19.

The chain combines TRBV27 with TRBJ2-7; weak D call: TRBD2 (7 bases). The germline V and J ends were trimmed by 2 bases and 4 bases, with 12 bases remaining between them. Germline assignment: CDR1 MNHEY and CDR2 SMNVEV (reference sequence). The CDR3 length is 14 residues. The CDR3 here is CASSLSEGGYEQYF. The DNA for the CDR3 is TGTGCCAGCAGTTTAAGTGAGGGGGGGTACGAGCAGTACTTC.

Only one count was recorded for this clone. The chain is built from TRBV30 and TRBJ2-7; a weak D match, TRBD2 (6 bases). CDR3 length: 17 residues. From germline, CDR1 is GTSNPN and CDR2 SVGIG (reference sequence). Trimming removed 1 base at V and 2 bases at J, with 21 bases between. The CDR3 protein is CAWSALIAAGPTYEQYF. As DNA, the CDR3 is TGTGCCTGGAGTGCACTCATCGCCGCGGGGCCAACCTACGAGCAGTACTTC.

V usage is TRBV6-2 or TRBV6-3 and J usage is TRBJ2-1, with D perhaps matching TRBD2 (5 bases). Trimming took 4 bases from V and 3 from J, leaving 10 bases between them. Germline V CDR1 and CDR2: MNHEY, SVGEGT. There are 14 residues in the CDR3. CDR3: CASSLEAVYNEQFF. The CDR3 DNA is TGTGCCAGCAGTTTGGAGGCTGTCTACAATGAGCAGTTCTTC.

The rearrangement joins TRBV7-2 to TRBJ1-1, with 10 bases lining up with TRBD1. The trim removed 1 base at V and 3 bases at J, leaving 2 bases unmatched. This CDR3 is 15 amino acids long. Germline-derived CDR1 and CDR2 are SGHTA and FQGNSA. DNA of the CDR3: TGTGCCAGCAGCTTAGGGGACAGGGGAGACACTGAAGCTTTCTTT. This translates into CASSLGDRGDTEAFF.

The J gene is TRBJ1-2, the V gene TRBV28, with TRBD1 matching 8 bases. Germline V gene lookup returns CDR1 MDHEN and CDR2 SYDVKM. CDR3 length equals 14 residues. The V gene end was trimmed by 3 bases and the J gene end by 5 bases; junction bases not matched to a gene: 5. In DNA form, the CDR3 reads TGTGCCAGCAGTTTCCAAGGACAGGGATATGGCTACACCTTC. This sequence encodes CASSFQGQGYGYTF.

J is TRBJ2-7 and V is TRBV15, with 7 bases fitting TRBD2. Germline trimming cut 0 bases from V and 1 base from J; bases unmatched to any gene: 3. This CDR3 region has 15 residues. Germline assignment: CDR1 LNHNV and CDR2 YYDKDF (reference sequence). CDR3 sequence: CATSRDPSGSYEQYF. The CDR3, as DNA: TGTGCCACCAGCAGAGATCCTAGCGGTTCCTACGAGCAGTACTTC.

The CDR3 sequence is CASSLTYTRGNSPLHF. CDR3 coding DNA: TGTGCCAGCAGTTTAACCTATACAAGGGGAAATTCACCCCTCCACTTT. The chain employs TRBV6-5 and TRBJ1-6; D possibly corresponds to TRBD1 (5 bases). This CDR3 comprises 16 residues. V gave up 4 bases and J gave up 7 bases, with 17 bases separating them. Germline CDR1 MNHEY, CDR2 SVGAGI.

This chain joins TRBV7-3 and TRBJ1-1; tentative D call: TRBD1 (5 bases). This CDR3 is built from 14 residues. V gave up 8 bases and J gave up 2 bases, with 15 bases separating them. Germline V lookup: CDR1 SGHTA, CDR2 FQGTGA. The CDR3: CASAPGGGNTEAFF. The CDR3 DNA follows: TGTGCCAGCGCCCCCGGGGGGGGAAACACTGAAGCTTTCTTT.

CDR3 amino acids: CASSAGLASSYNEQFF. The CDR3 DNA follows: TGCGCCAGCAGCGCGGGACTGGCGAGCTCCTACAATGAGCAGTTCTTC. This chain uses TRBV4-3 with TRBJ2-1, with D possibly matching TRBD2 (6 bases). Trimming took off 5 bases at V and 0 bases at J, with 14 bases between the two ends. The CDR3 extends over 16 amino acids. Germline V lookup: CDR1 LGHNA, CDR2 YSLEER.

V gene TRBV24-1 combines with J gene TRBJ2-2; no firm D call. The CDR3 runs to 15 residues. The germline V gene encodes CDR1 KGHDR and CDR2 SFDVKD. V lost 5 bases and J 0 bases, leaving 9 bases between the germline ends. The CDR3 loop reads CATSAVKANTGELFF. CDR3 nucleotide sequence: TGTGCCACCAGTGCAGTAAAAGCGAACACCGGGGAGCTGTTTTTT.

This chain uses TRBV7-2 with TRBJ2-3; tentative D call: TRBD2 (6 bases). The V and J ends lost 6 bases and 2 bases respectively, with 9 bases between them. CDR3 length equals 13 residues. Germline V gene lookup returns CDR1 SGHTA and CDR2 FQGNSA. The CDR3 loop reads CASRRGPTDTQYF. Here the CDR3 DNA reads TGTGCCAGCAGGCGGGGCCCCACAGATACGCAGTATTTT.

The rearrangement links TRBV7-9 to TRBJ2-1; 7 bases are shared with TRBD2. V shed 5 bases, J shed 0 bases, and the junction held 7 bases outside the gene matches. Germline CDR1 and CDR2: SEHNR and FQNEAQ (reference sequence). The CDR3 covers 16 residues. CDR3 residues: CASSGQAGSSYNEQFF. CDR3 bases: TGTGCCAGCAGCGGTCAAGCGGGGAGCTCCTACAATGAGCAGTTCTTC.

In this sample, this clone turned up once. The rearrangement links TRBV30 to TRBJ1-5; D might be TRBD1 (5 bases). The CDR3 loop spans 17 amino acids. Per germline, CDR1 GTSNPN and CDR2 SVGIG (reference sequence). V gave up 3 bases and J gave up 1 base, with 19 bases separating them. The CDR3 loop reads CAWSRALGGASNQPQHF. The CDR3 region has the DNA TGTGCCTGGAGCAGGGCCTTGGGAGGGGCAAGCAATCAGCCCCAGCATTTT.

The chain employs TRBV3-1 (or the pseudogene TRBV3-2) and TRBJ2-1; the match to TRBD2 covers 10 bases. V was clipped by 2 bases and J by 0 bases; unmatched bases: 4. Per germline, CDR1 LGHDT and CDR2 YNNKEL (reference sequence). The CDR3 loop spans 17 amino acids. The CDR3 coding sequence is TGTGCCAGCAGCCAATCCGGGACTAGCGCCTCCTACAATGAGCAGTTCTTC. It translates to CASSQSGTSASYNEQFF.

The chain couples TRBV5-4 to TRBJ1-1; the match to TRBD1 covers 9 bases. CDR3 length: 16 residues. Looked up from germline, CDR1 is SGHNT and CDR2 is YYREEE (reference sequence). With V trimmed by 4 bases and J by 4 bases, 11 bases remained unmatched. The CDR3 DNA reads as TGTGCCAGCAGCCGGGGGGGGACAGGGCGGAGCACTGAAGCTTTCTTT. It specifies CASSRGGTGRSTEAFF.

The genes are TRBV24-1 and TRBJ2-7; 9 bases match TRBD1. This CDR3 comprises 16 residues. Germline CDR1 is KGHDR and CDR2 is SFDVKD. The J segment lost 5 bases and the V segment lost 3 bases, leaving 10 bases of the junction unmatched. CDR3 sequence: CATSDPSGTGLNEQYF. CDR3 DNA: TGTGCCACCAGTGATCCGTCGGGGACAGGGCTAAACGAGCAGTACTTC.

This chain connects TRBV24-1 to TRBJ2-3; D call uncertain. With 7 bases removed from V and 0 bases from J, the gap between germline ends came to 13 bases. The CDR3 extends over 15 amino acids. Germline CDR1 reads KGHDR; CDR2 reads SFDVKD. The CDR3 sequence is CATSDPRQSTDTQYF. CDR3 coding DNA: TGTGCCACCAGCGACCCGAGACAAAGCACAGATACGCAGTATTTT.